This is a list of T cell receptor beta chains from one sample in a study of blood T cell repertoires in COVID-19. Here immunoSEQ multiplex PCR was the method, and the copy in TCRdb shows in-frame clones only, minus some. The repertoire includes about 140,000 clones, 75% to 85% of them detected once, and less than 5% sits in the top ten. The sequenced sample was peripheral blood. Receptors were obtained from a woman of 80 years or more with acute or convalescent COVID-19. The CDR3 runs from the conserved cysteine through the conserved F or W. D genes are given only for firm matches. Some rows mark clone size as missing; the rest say once, few, many or name a class of expanded clone.

d_gene	v_gene	abundance	j_gene	CDR3aa	CDR3nt
TRBD1	TRBV9	.	TRBJ2-5	CASSWGTASPKETQYF	TGTGCCAGCAGCTGGGGGACAGCGTCGCCCAAAGAGACCCAGTACTTC
TRBD1	TRBV14	.	TRBJ1-4	CASSQDRAGTGYEKLFF	TGTGCCAGCAGCCAAGATCGAGCAGGGACAGGGTATGAAAAACTGTTTTTT
TRBD2	TRBV2	.	TRBJ2-5	CASSAQGGGQETQYF	TGTGCCAGCAGTGCCCAGGGCGGGGGCCAAGAGACCCAGTACTTC
.	TRBV12-2	.	TRBJ2-1	CASRSCRHEGLAGVPYNEQFF	TGTGCAAGTCGCTCATGTCGCCACGAAGGACTAGCGGGAGTTCCCTACAATGAGCAGTTCTTC
TRBD2	TRBV9	few	TRBJ2-5	CASSANIAGGRGETQYF	TGTGCCAGCAGCGCCAACATAGCGGGGGGGCGCGGGGAGACCCAGTACTTC
TRBD1	TRBV5-4	.	TRBJ2-1	CASSSPWDRVTFF	TGTGCCAGCAGCTCCCCGTGGGACAGGGTTACATTCTTC
.	TRBV28	.	TRBJ2-3	CASSIPSTDTQYF	TGTGCCAGTAGCATTCCTTCCACAGATACGCAGTATTTT
.	TRBV28	.	TRBJ2-3	CASSTPGKSTDTQYF	TGTGCCAGCAGTACGCCAGGGAAGTCCACAGATACGCAGTATTTT
.	TRBV3-1/TRBV3-2	.	TRBJ2-4	CASSQDDLLTIQYF	TGTGCCAGCAGCCAAGATGACTTGTTAACCATTCAGTACTTC
.	TRBV10-1	.	TRBJ1-1	CASSEGANTEAFF	TGCGCCAGCAGTGAAGGGGCAAACACTGAAGCTTTCTTT
.	TRBV7-8	once	TRBJ1-6	CASSPRRGGFSNSPLHF	TGTGCCAGCAGCCCCAGAAGGGGGGGCTTTAGTAATTCACCCCTCCACTTT
.	TRBV6-5	.	TRBJ2-5	CATSTLRDSHETQYF	TGTGCCACCTCAACCCTGAGGGACTCCCATGAGACCCAGTACTTC
.	TRBV6-6	.	TRBJ2-2	CASNLQGSGELFF	TGTGCCAGCAATCTACAGGGTAGCGGGGAGCTGTTTTTT
TRBD1	TRBV5-4	.	TRBJ1-2	CASSRGQGYDYGYTF	TGTGCCAGCAGCAGGGGACAGGGGTATGACTATGGCTACACCTTC
.	TRBV4-2	.	TRBJ2-7	CASSQDSLYEQYF	TGTGCCAGCAGCCAAGATTCCCTCTACGAGCAGTACTTC
.	TRBV28	few	TRBJ1-3	CASTQVRGNTIYF	TGTGCCAGCACCCAGGTTCGTGGAAACACCATATATTTT
TRBD2	TRBV11-2	few	TRBJ2-1	CASSLGGGRHNEQFF	TGTGCCAGCAGCTTGGGAGGCGGGAGACACAATGAGCAGTTCTTC
TRBD2	TRBV11-2	.	TRBJ2-7	CASSLTSGESYEQYF	TGTGCCAGCAGCTTGACTAGCGGGGAATCCTACGAGCAGTACTTC
.	TRBV7-2	.	TRBJ2-5	CASSFDSYQETQYF	TGTGCCAGCAGCTTTGACAGTTACCAAGAGACCCAGTACTTC
.	TRBV7-9	.	TRBJ1-1	CASNRGGTEAFF	TGTGCCAGCAATAGGGGGGGCACTGAAGCTTTCTTT
TRBD2	TRBV7-6	.	TRBJ2-5	CASSLRPAGGRTKETQYF	TGTGCCAGCAGCCTACGGCCGGCGGGGGGGCGGACTAAAGAGACCCAGTACTTC
TRBD2	TRBV6-2/TRBV6-3	.	TRBJ2-7	CASSKLAGIYEQYF	TGTGCCAGCAGCAAACTAGCGGGAATATACGAGCAGTACTTC
TRBD1	TRBV28	.	TRBJ2-1	CASRTGVRASYNEQFF	TGTGCCAGCAGGACAGGGGTCAGGGCGTCCTACAATGAGCAGTTCTTC
.	TRBV11-2	.	TRBJ1-1	CASSFAEMNTEAFF	TGTGCCAGCAGCTTCGCAGAAATGAACACTGAAGCTTTCTTT
.	TRBV6-2/TRBV6-3	once	TRBJ1-5	CASSPGVNQPQHF	TGTGCCAGCAGTCCAGGGGTTAATCAGCCCCAGCATTTT
.	TRBV3-1/TRBV3-2	.	TRBJ2-5	CASSPLGGARETQYF	TGTGCCAGCAGCCCCCTTGGTGGGGCACGGGAGACCCAGTACTTC
TRBD1	TRBV12-3/TRBV12-4	.	TRBJ1-2	CASTAGGGYGYTF	TGTGCCAGCACCGCAGGGGGTGGCTATGGCTACACCTTC
.	TRBV5-4	many	TRBJ2-3	CASSGIGGGGTQYF	TGTGCCAGCAGCGGAATAGGGGGGGGAGGCACGCAGTATTTT
TRBD2	TRBV5-1	.	TRBJ2-3	CASSLELAGVVDTQYF	TGCGCCAGCAGCTTGGAGTTAGCGGGAGTAGTAGATACGCAGTATTTT
.	TRBV28	.	TRBJ2-7	CASSPPGTETYEQYF	TGTGCCAGCAGCCCTCCCGGGACTGAGACCTACGAGCAGTACTTC
TRBD1	TRBV2	few	TRBJ2-1	CASSEQIQGYEQFF	TGTGCCAGCAGTGAACAGATACAGGGGTATGAGCAGTTCTTC
.	TRBV27	.	TRBJ2-5	CASSSRPGSKGTQYF	TGTGCCAGCAGTTCAAGGCCCGGGTCGAAAGGGACCCAGTACTTC
.	TRBV5-8	once	TRBJ1-1	CASSVPVNTEAFF	TGTGCCAGCAGCGTTCCCGTAAACACTGAAGCTTTCTTT
.	TRBV20-1	.	TRBJ2-3	CSAIESPSTDTQYF	TGCAGTGCTATTGAAAGCCCGAGCACAGATACGCAGTATTTT
.	TRBV19	.	TRBJ2-2	CASSISGVPGELFF	TGTGCCAGTAGTATATCAGGGGTCCCCGGGGAGCTGTTTTTT
TRBD2	TRBV15	few	TRBJ2-1	CATSRLAGGVNEQFF	TGTGCCACCAGCAGGCTGGCGGGAGGGGTGAATGAGCAGTTCTTC
TRBD1	TRBV7-8	.	TRBJ1-3	CASSEDRVSSGNTIYF	TGTGCCAGCAGCGAAGACAGGGTTTCTTCTGGAAACACCATATATTTT
.	TRBV20-1	.	TRBJ1-1	CSAAQAEAFF	TGCAGTGCCGCACAGGCTGAAGCTTTCTTT
.	TRBV25-1	.	TRBJ2-5	CASSKLLETQYF	TGTGCCAGCAGTAAGCTTCTAGAGACCCAGTACTTC
.	TRBV7-8	.	TRBJ1-1	CAVRENTEAFF	TGTGCCGTACGGGAGAACACTGAAGCTTTCTTT
.	TRBV4-2	.	TRBJ2-7	CASSQFGGVYEQYF	TGTGCCAGCAGCCAATTTGGAGGGGTCTACGAGCAGTACTTC
.	TRBV4-1	many	TRBJ2-5	CASSQTTSQETQYF	TGCGCCAGCAGCCAAACAACTAGCCAAGAGACCCAGTACTTC
TRBD1	TRBV5-1	.	TRBJ2-3	CASSIQGTRGDTQYF	TGCGCCAGCAGCATACAGGGGACCAGGGGGGATACGCAGTATTTT
TRBD2	TRBV20-1	.	TRBJ2-1	CSASSLGRRTYNEQFF	TGCAGTGCTAGTTCCCTCGGGAGGAGAACCTACAATGAGCAGTTCTTC
.	TRBV19	.	TRBJ1-6	CATKGQFGSPLHF	TGTGCCACTAAGGGGCAGTTTGGTTCACCCCTCCACTTT
TRBD1	TRBV18	.	TRBJ2-1	CASSPDRDNEQFF	TGTGCCAGCTCACCAGACAGGGACAATGAGCAGTTCTTC